This TCR beta chain was sequenced for a study of blood T cells in healthy people across ages. This clonotype showed up many times. Its target is unknown. A sample-barcoded 5' primer and a J-beta primer mix were used in a second PCR of about 7 to 12 cycles. Every cDNA molecule bore a tag from a template-switch adaptor containing 12 random nucleotides. There were at least 2.5 million CDR3-containing paired-end reads obtained from each sample. TCRdb itself ran the 5' RACE reads through MiXCR, one entry per CDR3 protein. The data contain about 640,000 distinct CDR3 sequences, approximately 30% of them singletons. Trimming removed 5 bases at V and 4 bases at J, with 14 bases between. The germline gives CDR1 SEHNR, CDR2 FQNEAQ (reference sequence). CDR3 length equals 14 residues. Points from the study as a whole: The study lacked donor CMV status, which possibly confounded expanded clonotype changes.

This TCR was recovered from a woman older than 75 in good health. The sample taken for sequencing was blood. The gene calls are TRBV7-9 and TRBJ1-2, with a possible D match to TRBD1 (6 bases). Written as DNA, the CDR3 is TGTGCCAGCAGCCCGCCGGAGGGGGGCTATGGCTACACCTTC. Translated, it gives CASSPPEGGYGYTF.